The rows below give T cell receptor beta chains drawn from one sample of a study of cytomegalovirus exposure and HLA in healthy donors. Some clones are missing from TCRdb's copy, which holds only in-frame ones; the method was immunoSEQ multiplex PCR. The sample yields around 160,000 clones, roughly two thirds seen once. The sequenced sample was PBMCs. These receptors came from a woman between 18 and 29 years old in good health and CMV-seropositive. Both conserved end residues are part of each CDR3. A D gene is named only where the DNA matches it firmly. A clone size is listed for some rows: how often the clone was seen (once, few, many), or a class if it is expanded.

V	J	size	D	CDR3	DNA
TRBV7-9	TRBJ2-7	-	-	CASSLGPGEWDEQYF	TGTGCCAGCAGCTTAGGCCCAGGGGAGTGGGACGAGCAGTACTTC
TRBV5-4	TRBJ2-7	-	TRBD2	CASSKTGTRQTQYF	TGTGCCAGCAGCAAGACCGGGACTAGACAAACGCAGTACTTC
TRBV6-1	TRBJ1-1	-	TRBD1	CASSGTPGQENTEAFF	TGTGCCAGCAGTGGAACGCCGGGACAGGAAAACACTGAAGCTTTCTTT
TRBV19	TRBJ1-5	-	-	CASSMWQGLNQPQHF	TGTGCCAGTAGTATGTGGCAGGGTCTGAATCAGCCCCAGCATTTT
TRBV28	TRBJ1-1	-	TRBD1	CATDRDRRMNTEAFF	TGTGCCACCGACCGGGACAGGCGCATGAACACTGAAGCTTTCTTT
TRBV5-3	TRBJ2-2	-	TRBD1	CARSFHPGQGGHGELFF	TGTGCCAGAAGTTTCCACCCGGGACAGGGTGGTCACGGGGAGCTGTTTTTT
TRBV11-2	TRBJ1-3	few	-	CASSHIRVGNTIYF	TGTGCCAGCAGTCATATCAGGGTTGGAAACACCATATATTTT
TRBV2	TRBJ2-1	-	-	CASSGPEGLGDEQFF	TGTGCCAGCAGTGGTCCCGAGGGCCTTGGCGATGAGCAGTTCTTC
TRBV2	TRBJ1-2	-	TRBD1	CASNSPVLGTAFYGYTF	TGTGCCAGCAACAGCCCAGTACTAGGGACAGCCTTCTATGGCTACACCTTC
TRBV30	TRBJ1-4	-	-	CAWGTNDEKLFF	TGTGCCTGGGGGACAAACGACGAAAAACTGTTTTTT
TRBV28	TRBJ2-3	-	TRBD1	CASSTWTGYTDTQYF	TGTGCCAGCAGTACATGGACAGGGTATACAGATACGCAGTATTTT
TRBV6-1	TRBJ1-3	-	-	CASSGLRMSSGNTIYF	TGTGCCAGCAGTGGCCTTAGAATGAGCTCTGGAAACACCATATATTTT
TRBV28	TRBJ1-3	-	-	CASSFQGTSGNTIYF	TGTGCCAGCAGTTTTCAGGGAACCTCTGGAAACACCATATATTTT
TRBV4-1	TRBJ2-1	-	TRBD2	CASSQVSGSNEQFF	TGCGCCAGCAGCCAAGTGAGCGGGAGCAACGAGCAGTTCTTC
TRBV28	TRBJ2-7	few	TRBD2	CASRPDHLIQREDYEQYF	TGTGCCAGCAGACCCGACCATCTGATCCAGCGGGAAGATTACGAGCAGTACTTC
TRBV28	TRBJ1-3	-	TRBD1	CASGTGAGNTIYF	TGTGCTTCAGGGACAGGGGCTGGAAACACCATATATTTT
TRBV7-2	TRBJ1-5	-	-	CASSLQASNQPQHF	TGTGCCAGCAGCCTACAGGCGAGTAATCAGCCCCAGCATTTT
TRBV7-2	TRBJ2-3	-	-	CASSLRRYFPQYF	TGTGCCAGCAGCTTGCGGAGGTACTTCCCGCAGTATTTT
TRBV7-7	TRBJ2-2	-	-	CASSLGVPPWEDTGELFF	TGTGCTAGCAGCTTAGGGGTACCCCCGTGGGAGGACACCGGGGAGCTGTTTTTT
TRBV4-1	TRBJ1-3	-	TRBD1	CASSQTTGGFGNTIYF	TGCGCCAGCAGCCAGACAACAGGGGGTTTTGGAAACACCATATATTTT
TRBV19	TRBJ1-2	-	TRBD1	CASSRDRGRYGYTF	TGTGCCAGTAGTAGGGACAGGGGGAGGTATGGCTACACCTTC
TRBV5-1	TRBJ1-1	few	TRBD1	CASSSGTALEAFF	TGCGCCAGCAGCTCCGGGACAGCCCTTGAAGCTTTCTTT
TRBV7-8	TRBJ2-1	few	TRBD2	CASSLAWTSGVLNEQFF	TGTGCCAGCAGCTTAGCCTGGACTAGCGGGGTCCTCAATGAGCAGTTCTTC
TRBV14	TRBJ1-1	-	-	CASSWPGSFAEAFF	TGTGCCAGCAGCTGGCCGGGATCATTCGCTGAAGCTTTCTTT
TRBV18	TRBJ1-5	-	TRBD1	CASSSTGGNQPQHF	TGTGCCAGCTCCTCGACAGGGGGCAATCAGCCCCAGCATTTT
TRBV19	TRBJ2-1	-	TRBD2	CASSRLAGGPSSYNEQFF	TGTGCCAGTAGCCGACTAGCGGGGGGGCCCAGCTCCTACAATGAGCAGTTCTTC
TRBV10-2	TRBJ1-2	few	-	CASMDSSGGYTF	TGCGCCAGCATGGACTCCAGCGGCGGCTACACCTTC
TRBV6-1	TRBJ1-1	few	TRBD1	CASSAIQGPEAFF	TGTGCCAGCAGCGCGATACAGGGGCCTGAAGCTTTCTTT
TRBV7-3	TRBJ1-4	-	-	CANGGKTVF	TGTGCCAACGGAGGAAAAACTGTTTTT
TRBV4-3	TRBJ1-5	-	TRBD1	CASSQGTGGQPQHF	TGCGCCAGCAGCCAGGGGACAGGGGGTCAGCCCCAGCATTTT
TRBV11-3	TRBJ2-1	-	-	CASSQGNRGNNEQFF	TGTGCCAGCAGCCAGGGTAACCGGGGGAACAATGAGCAGTTCTTC
TRBV7-9	TRBJ2-2	-	-	CASSLASIRDFTGELFF	TGTGCCAGCAGCTTAGCCTCGATCAGGGACTTCACCGGGGAGCTGTTTTTT
TRBV13	TRBJ2-7	few	TRBD2	CASSLWGGGSYEQYF	TGTGCCAGCAGCTTATGGGGCGGCGGGAGCTACGAGCAGTACTTC
TRBV7-8	TRBJ1-2	-	-	CASSPEGGAWGYGYTF	TGTGCCAGCAGCCCCGAGGGTGGAGCCTGGGGCTATGGCTACACCTTC
TRBV27	TRBJ2-3	-	TRBD2	CASSLSPGLYTDTQYF	TGTGCCAGCAGTTTAAGCCCGGGACTATACACAGATACGCAGTATTTT
TRBV7-2	TRBJ2-1	-	-	CASSLVASGAYNEQFF	TGTGCCAGCAGCTTAGTTGCCAGCGGAGCCTACAATGAGCAGTTCTTC
TRBV29-1	TRBJ1-1	-	-	CSGQFLLNTEAFF	TGCAGTGGACAGTTCCTGCTGAACACTGAAGCTTTCTTT
TRBV5-4	TRBJ1-2	once	-	CASSFPGWNGYTF	TGTGCCAGCAGCTTCCCAGGGTGGAATGGCTACACCTTC
TRBV19	TRBJ2-5	-	-	CASSTPTGAPRRTQYF	TGTGCCAGTAGTACGCCTACGGGAGCCCCAAGGCGGACCCAGTACTTC
TRBV28	TRBJ1-4	-	-	CASTAFSGVTNEKLFF	TGTGCCAGCACCGCTTTTTCGGGAGTAACTAATGAAAAACTGTTTTTT
TRBV29-1	TRBJ1-4	-	TRBD1	CSVSDRAGEKLFF	TGCAGCGTTTCCGACAGGGCGGGGGAAAAACTGTTTTTT
TRBV6-4	TRBJ2-2	-	TRBD1	CASSPRDRGTGEPFF	TGTGCCAGCAGCCCTCGGGACAGGGGAACCGGGGAGCCGTTTTTT
TRBV4-2	TRBJ2-3	-	-	CASSQALASTDTQYF	TGTGCCAGCAGCCAAGCCCTAGCCAGCACAGATACGCAGTATTTT
TRBV7-3	TRBJ2-3	-	-	CASSLQGRPTDTQYF	TGTGCCAGCAGCCTACAGGGGAGGCCCACAGATACGCAGTATTTT
TRBV6-1	TRBJ2-7	-	TRBD2	CASSARTSGGYEQYF	TGTGCCAGCAGTGCACGGACTAGCGGGGGCTACGAGCAGTACTTC
TRBV7-2	TRBJ2-7	-	-	CASSFRGHEQYF	TGTGCCAGCAGCTTCCGAGGGCACGAGCAGTACTTC
TRBV11-2	TRBJ1-5	-	-	CASSHTSLYGGAVTDTQHF	TGTGCCAGCAGCCACACATCCCTTTACGGGGGAGCGGTCACAGATACGCAGCATTTT
TRBV28	TRBJ1-4	-	TRBD1	CASSSEQGTYEKLFF	TGTGCCAGCAGTTCGGAACAGGGGACTTATGAAAAACTGTTTTTT
TRBV9	TRBJ1-2	-	TRBD1	CASSLGTGQFYGYTF	TGTGCCAGTTCTCTGGGGACAGGCCAATTCTATGGCTACACCTTC
TRBV30	TRBJ2-7	-	-	CAWSPSGEQYF	TGTGCCTGGAGTCCCTCCGGCGAGCAGTACTTC
TRBV7-2	TRBJ1-2	-	-	CASSRRGISGYTF	TGTGCCAGCAGCCGTCGGGGTATCTCAGGCTACACCTTC
TRBV5-1	TRBJ2-7	few	-	CASSLAYDGSWGNEQYF	TGCGCCAGCAGCTTGGCCTATGACGGGAGTTGGGGGAACGAGCAGTACTTC
TRBV5-4	TRBJ2-7	-	-	CATGGREIYEQYF	TGTGCCACCGGGGGGCGGGAGATCTACGAGCAGTACTTC
TRBV19	TRBJ2-3	-	TRBD1	CASSSRTGPITDTQYF	TGTGCCAGTAGTTCTCGGACAGGGCCCATCACAGATACGCAGTATTTT
TRBV18	TRBJ1-1	-	TRBD1	CASFTREGQGAEAFF	TGTGCCAGCTTCACCAGAGAAGGACAGGGGGCTGAAGCTTTCTTT
TRBV7-3	TRBJ2-2	-	TRBD1	CASSLIPGGNTGELFF	TGTGCCAGCAGCTTAATTCCAGGGGGGAACACCGGGGAGCTGTTTTTT
TRBV27	TRBJ2-7	-	TRBD2	CASSSPGTSGGSYEQYF	TGTGCCAGCAGTTCCCCCGGTACCAGCGGGGGATCCTACGAGCAGTACTTC
TRBV7-2	TRBJ2-7	-	TRBD2	CASSATSGVYEQYF	TGTGCCAGCAGTGCGACTAGCGGGGTATACGAGCAGTACTTC
TRBV5-1	TRBJ2-3	-	TRBD1	CASSFGTGGDTQYF	TGCGCCAGCAGCTTTGGGACAGGGGGAGATACGCAGTATTTT
TRBV5-6	TRBJ1-4	-	-	CASSEDRDFEKLFF	TGTGCCAGCAGCGAGGACCGGGACTTTGAAAAACTGTTTTTT